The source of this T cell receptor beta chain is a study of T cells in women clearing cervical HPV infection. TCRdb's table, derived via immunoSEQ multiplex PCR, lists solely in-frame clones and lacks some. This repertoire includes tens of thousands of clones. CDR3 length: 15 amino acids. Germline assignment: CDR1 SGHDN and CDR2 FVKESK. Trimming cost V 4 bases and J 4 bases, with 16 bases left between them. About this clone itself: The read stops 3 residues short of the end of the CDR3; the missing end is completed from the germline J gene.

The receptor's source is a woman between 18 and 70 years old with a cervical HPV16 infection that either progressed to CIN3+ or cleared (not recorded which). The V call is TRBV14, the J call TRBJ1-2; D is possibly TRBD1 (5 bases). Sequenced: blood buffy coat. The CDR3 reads CASSLRYAGPYGYTF. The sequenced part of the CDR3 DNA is TGTGCCAGCAGCCTCCGCTACGCAGGGCCCTATGGC.